This is a list of T cell receptor beta chains from one sample in a study of beta chain features in type 1 diabetes. Clones were read by immunoSEQ multiplex PCR, and TCRdb kept only the in-frame ones, dropping some. The sample holds 400,000 to 500,000 clones; approximately 14% are singletons and the top ten take roughly 0.033%. Sequenced sample: naive CD4+ T cells from blood. Source of these receptors: a man younger than 40 in good health. Each CDR3 is given with its conserved first and last residue. A D gene is named only where the DNA matches it firmly. Size is omitted from some rows. Given values are once, few, many or a class for expanded clones.

>-|TRBJ2-6|TRBD1|TRBV5-1
TGCGCCAGCAGCTTGGCCGGGACAGGGGTTTCCGGGGCCAACGTCCTGACTTTC
CASSLAGTGVSGANVLTF
>-|TRBJ2-5|-|TRBV7-2
TGTGCCAGCAGCCCGCCGAATCTCCAAGAGACCCAGTACTTC
CASSPPNLQETQYF
>few|TRBJ2-2|-|TRBV4-3
TGCGCCAGCAGCCCACGAACCGGGGAGCTGTTTTTT
CASSPRTGELFF
>few|TRBJ2-5|-|TRBV2
TGTGCCAGCAGTGAACAGACAGCTGAGGAGACCCAGTACTTC
CASSEQTAEETQYF
>-|TRBJ2-2|-|TRBV9
TGTGCCAGCAGCGTAAGGGCTAACACCGGGGAGCTGTTTTTT
CASSVRANTGELFF
>-|TRBJ2-5|TRBD2|TRBV9
TGTGCCAGCAGCGTAGACCCCTACCCAGCGGGGGACCAAGAGACCCAGTACTTC
CASSVDPYPAGDQETQYF
>-|TRBJ1-4|-|TRBV7-9
TGTGCCAGCACCACCATGGTCACAGCCCCTAATGAAAAACTGTTTTTT
CASTTMVTAPNEKLFF
>-|TRBJ2-1|TRBD1|TRBV4-1
TGCGCCAGCAGCCAAGTTATACGACAGGGAACGTCCTATGAGCAGTTCTTC
CASSQVIRQGTSYEQFF
>few|TRBJ2-1|-|TRBV4-1
TGCGCCAGCAGCCAAGTACAGAGAAATGAGCAGTTCTTC
CASSQVQRNEQFF
>-|TRBJ1-1|-|TRBV2
TGTGCCAGCAGTTTCGACACCTGGAACACTGAAGCTTTCTTT
CASSFDTWNTEAFF
>-|TRBJ2-5|-|TRBV2
TGTGCCAGCCCCCCTCTAGGGGCAGAGACCCAGTACTTC
CASPPLGAETQYF
>-|TRBJ2-1|TRBD1|TRBV5-1
TGCGCCAGCAGCCCGGATGGACAGGGACACAATGAGCAGTTCTTC
CASSPDGQGHNEQFF
>few|TRBJ1-6|-|TRBV6-5
TGTGCCAGCAGTTACTCCTTCTTAGATTCACCCCTCCACTTT
CASSYSFLDSPLHF
>-|TRBJ1-2|TRBD1|TRBV7-8
TGTGCCAGCAGCTTTGAGGGGGCTTTACGCACCTTC
CASSFEGALRTF
>-|TRBJ1-1|-|TRBV11-2
TGTGCCAGCAGCCCTGGGGCACTAATGAACACTGAAGCTTTCTTT
CASSPGALMNTEAFF
>few|TRBJ1-1|-|TRBV7-8
TGTGCCAGCAGCTTAGGACAGGTAAAGAACACTGAAGCTTTCTTT
CASSLGQVKNTEAFF